This T cell receptor (beta chain) comes out of a study of OX40 agonist ivuxolimab in advanced cancers. Study-level information: Clinicians treated patients with ivuxolimab, an agonistic anti-OX40 (CD134) antibody. Previous treatment with anti-PD-1, anti-PD-L1 or anti-CTLA-4 therapy was allowed; about 44% had received some. Of the patients, three showed partial responses, one with hepatocellular carcinoma and two with cutaneous melanoma. Notes on the study in general: Researchers report that CD8+ T cells had, on average, more expanded clones than CD4+.

Clones were sequenced by immunoSEQ multiplex PCR, and TCRdb holds only the in-frame ones, with some missing. The sample shows 100,000 to 150,000 clones, roughly 90% of them seen only once. This CDR3 has 13 residues. Trimming removed 0 bases at V and 1 base at J, with 5 bases between. CDR1 and CDR2 (germline): SGDLS, YYNGEE. A remark on this clone: Its antigen is unidentified.

This chain uses TRBV9 with TRBJ2-7; no clear D. The input for sequencing was CD4+ or CD8+ T cells sorted from blood, taken in a trial of the OX40 agonist ivuxolimab. The sequence was collected from an adult with an advanced solid tumor such as melanoma, head and neck, liver or kidney cancer. The CDR3 DNA sequence: TGTGCCAGCAGCGTAGACGGTTCCTACGAGCAGTACTTC. It specifies CASSVDGSYEQYF.